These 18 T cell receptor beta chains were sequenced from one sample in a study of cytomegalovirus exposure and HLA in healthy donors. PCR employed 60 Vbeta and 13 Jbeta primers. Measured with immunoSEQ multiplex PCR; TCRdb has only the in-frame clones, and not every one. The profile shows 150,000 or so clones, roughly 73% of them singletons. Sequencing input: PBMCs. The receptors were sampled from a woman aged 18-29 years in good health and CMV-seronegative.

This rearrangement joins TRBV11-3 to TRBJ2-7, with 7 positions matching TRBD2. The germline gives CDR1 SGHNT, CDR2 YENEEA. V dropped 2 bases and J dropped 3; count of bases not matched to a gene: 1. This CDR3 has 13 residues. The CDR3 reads CASSLSSGYEQYV. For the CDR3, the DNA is TGTGCCAGCAGCTTATCTAGCGGCTACGAGCAGTACGTC.

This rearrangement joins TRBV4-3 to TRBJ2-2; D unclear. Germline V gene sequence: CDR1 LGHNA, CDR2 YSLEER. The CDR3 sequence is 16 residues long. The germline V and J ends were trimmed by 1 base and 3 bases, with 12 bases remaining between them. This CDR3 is CASSQGAGSHTGELFF. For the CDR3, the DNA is TGCGCCAGCAGCCAAGGCGCCGGGTCCCACACCGGGGAGCTGTTTTTT.

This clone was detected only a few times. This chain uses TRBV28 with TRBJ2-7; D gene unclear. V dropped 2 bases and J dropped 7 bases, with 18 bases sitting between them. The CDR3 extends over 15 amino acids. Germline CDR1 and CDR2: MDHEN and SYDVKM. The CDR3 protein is CASSLTPTMASEQYF. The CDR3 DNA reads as TGTGCCAGCAGTTTAACCCCAACTATGGCTTCAGAGCAGTACTTC.

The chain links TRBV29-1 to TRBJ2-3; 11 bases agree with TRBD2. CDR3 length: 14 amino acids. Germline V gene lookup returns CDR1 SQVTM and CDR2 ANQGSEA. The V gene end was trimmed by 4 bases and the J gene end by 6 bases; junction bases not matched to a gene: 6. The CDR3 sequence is CSVARLAGTDTQYF. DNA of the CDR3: TGCAGCGTTGCTCGACTAGCGGGGACCGATACGCAGTATTTT.

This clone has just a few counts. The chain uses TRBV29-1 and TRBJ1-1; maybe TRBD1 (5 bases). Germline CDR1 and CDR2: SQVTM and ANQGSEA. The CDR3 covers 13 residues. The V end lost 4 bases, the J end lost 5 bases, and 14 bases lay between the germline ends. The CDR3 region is CSVGGGLWTEAFF. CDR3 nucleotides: TGCAGCGTTGGGGGGGGGTTGTGGACTGAAGCTTTCTTT.

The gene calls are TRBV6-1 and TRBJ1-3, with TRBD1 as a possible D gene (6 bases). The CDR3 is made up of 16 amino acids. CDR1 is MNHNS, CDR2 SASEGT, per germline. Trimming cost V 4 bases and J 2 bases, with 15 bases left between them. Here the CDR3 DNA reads TGTGCCAGCAGTGGGCGAACAGGGCTTCCTGGAAACACCATATATTTT. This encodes CASSGRTGLPGNTIYF.

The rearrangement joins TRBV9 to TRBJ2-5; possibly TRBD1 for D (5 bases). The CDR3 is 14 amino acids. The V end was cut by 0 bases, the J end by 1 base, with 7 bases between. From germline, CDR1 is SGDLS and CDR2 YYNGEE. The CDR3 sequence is CASSVGGPQETQYF. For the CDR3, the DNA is TGTGCCAGCAGCGTAGGGGGCCCCCAAGAGACCCAGTACTTC.

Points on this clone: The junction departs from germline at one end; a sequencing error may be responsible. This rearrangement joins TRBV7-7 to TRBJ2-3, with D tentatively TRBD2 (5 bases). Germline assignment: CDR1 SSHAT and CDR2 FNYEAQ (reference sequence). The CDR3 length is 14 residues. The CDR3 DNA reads TGTGCTAGCAGCTTTGGAAGGGAGACAGATACGCAGTATTTT. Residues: CASSFGRETDTQYF.

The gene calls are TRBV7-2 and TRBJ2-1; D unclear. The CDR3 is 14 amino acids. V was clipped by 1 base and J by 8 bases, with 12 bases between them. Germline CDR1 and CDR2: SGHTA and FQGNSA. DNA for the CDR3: TGTGCCAGCAGCTTAGAAGTTTCGAGCGATGAGCAGTTCTTC. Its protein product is CASSLEVSSDEQFF.

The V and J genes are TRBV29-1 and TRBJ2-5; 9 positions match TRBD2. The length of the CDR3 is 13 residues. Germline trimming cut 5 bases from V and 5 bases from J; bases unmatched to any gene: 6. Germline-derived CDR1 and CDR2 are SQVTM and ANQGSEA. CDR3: CSVRQTSGETQYF. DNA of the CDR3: TGCAGCGTTCGCCAGACTAGCGGTGAGACCCAGTACTTC.

CDR3 in DNA: TGTGCCACCAGCAGACCCAGCGGGAACTATGGCTACACCTTC. Encoded protein: CATSRPSGNYGYTF. This rearrangement joins TRBV15 to TRBJ1-2; D ambiguous. V was trimmed by 2 bases and J by 2 bases, leaving 9 bases between them. Germline-derived CDR1 and CDR2 are LNHNV and YYDKDF (reference sequence). The CDR3 runs to 14 residues.

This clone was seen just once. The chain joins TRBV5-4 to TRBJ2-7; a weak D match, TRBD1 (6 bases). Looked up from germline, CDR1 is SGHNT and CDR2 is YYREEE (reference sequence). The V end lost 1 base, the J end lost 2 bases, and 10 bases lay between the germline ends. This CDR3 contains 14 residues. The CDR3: CASSLTGSTYEQYF. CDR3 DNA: TGTGCCAGCAGCTTGACAGGGAGTACCTACGAGCAGTACTTC.

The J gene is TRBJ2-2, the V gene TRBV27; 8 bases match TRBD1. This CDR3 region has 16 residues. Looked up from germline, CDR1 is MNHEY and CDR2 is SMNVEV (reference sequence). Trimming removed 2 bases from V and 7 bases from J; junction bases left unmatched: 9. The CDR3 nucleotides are TGTGCCAGCAGTTTAAGATCTCCCAGGGGGCTCGGGGAGCTGTTTTTT. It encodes CASSLRSPRGLGELFF.

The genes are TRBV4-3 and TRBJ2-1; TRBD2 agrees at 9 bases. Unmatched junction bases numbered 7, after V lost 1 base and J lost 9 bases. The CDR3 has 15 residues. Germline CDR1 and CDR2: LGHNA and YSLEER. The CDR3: CASSQGLAGPGEQFF. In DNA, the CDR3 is TGCGCCAGCAGCCAAGGGCTAGCGGGGCCGGGTGAGCAGTTCTTC.

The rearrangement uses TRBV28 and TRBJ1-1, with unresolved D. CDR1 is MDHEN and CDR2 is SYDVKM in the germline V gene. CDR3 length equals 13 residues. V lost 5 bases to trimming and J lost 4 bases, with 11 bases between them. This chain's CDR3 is CASSVGLGTEAFF. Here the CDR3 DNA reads TGTGCCAGCAGTGTCGGACTGGGCACTGAAGCTTTCTTT.

The CDR3, as DNA: TGTGCCAGCAGCAGGGGACTAGCGGGGGGCCCCCGGGAGCTGTTTTTT. Translated, it gives CASSRGLAGGPRELFF. The chain uses TRBV7-2 and TRBJ2-2; 15 bases align to TRBD2. The CDR3 totals 16 residues. In germline, CDR1 is SGHTA, CDR2 FQGNSA. V lost 5 bases, J lost 9 bases, and 7 bases stayed unmatched.

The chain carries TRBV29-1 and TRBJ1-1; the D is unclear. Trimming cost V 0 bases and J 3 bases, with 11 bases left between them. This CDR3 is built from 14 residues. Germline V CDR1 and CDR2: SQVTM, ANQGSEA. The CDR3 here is CSVEDGLRDTEAFF. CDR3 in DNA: TGCAGCGTTGAAGACGGACTAAGGGACACTGAAGCTTTCTTT. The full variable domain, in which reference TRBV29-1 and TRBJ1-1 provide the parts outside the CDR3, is SAVISQKPSRDICQRGTSLTIQCQVDSQVTMMFWYRQQPGQSLTLIATANQGSEATYESGFVIDKFPISRPNLTFSTLTVSNMSPEDSSIYLCSVEDGLRDTEAFFGQGTRLTVV.

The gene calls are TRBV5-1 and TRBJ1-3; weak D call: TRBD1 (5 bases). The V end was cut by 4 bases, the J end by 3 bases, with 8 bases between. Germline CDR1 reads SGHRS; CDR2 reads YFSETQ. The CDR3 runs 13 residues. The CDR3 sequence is CASSPTDGNTIYF. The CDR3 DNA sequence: TGCGCCAGCAGCCCGACAGATGGAAACACCATATATTTT.